Sequencing of this T cell receptor beta chain was carried out in a study of T cells in women clearing cervical HPV infection. The wider study: Women with histologically confirmed HPV16-related CIN3 or worse, 2 with invasive cancer, served as cases. General study findings and limits: CIN3+ cases had significantly higher TCR repertoire richness than controls, but evenness did not differ. A classifier using richness and V gene abundances reached an AUC of under 0.9. Cases carried less TRBV6-7 than controls: approximately 0.1% versus 0.16%.

Here immunoSEQ multiplex PCR was the method, and the copy in TCRdb shows in-frame clones only, minus some. Recorded for this sample: about 15,000 clones. A remark on this clone: Antigen: not known. Read sequence stops 3 residues before the CDR3 end, and the germline J gene provides the missing end.

Trimming left V 7 bases short and J 3 bases short, with 12 bases between. CDR3 size: 14 residues. From germline, CDR1 is LNHDA and CDR2 SQIVND (reference sequence). Sequences were obtained from blood buffy coat. This chain joins TRBV19 and TRBJ2-2; D perhaps matches TRBD1 (5 bases). The clonotype originates from a woman between 18 and 69 years old with a cervical HPV16 infection that either progressed to CIN3+ or cleared (not recorded which). CDR3 amino acids: CASKRQGDTGELFF. CDR3 DNA (partial): TGTGCCAGTAAACGACAAGGGGACACCGGGGAG.